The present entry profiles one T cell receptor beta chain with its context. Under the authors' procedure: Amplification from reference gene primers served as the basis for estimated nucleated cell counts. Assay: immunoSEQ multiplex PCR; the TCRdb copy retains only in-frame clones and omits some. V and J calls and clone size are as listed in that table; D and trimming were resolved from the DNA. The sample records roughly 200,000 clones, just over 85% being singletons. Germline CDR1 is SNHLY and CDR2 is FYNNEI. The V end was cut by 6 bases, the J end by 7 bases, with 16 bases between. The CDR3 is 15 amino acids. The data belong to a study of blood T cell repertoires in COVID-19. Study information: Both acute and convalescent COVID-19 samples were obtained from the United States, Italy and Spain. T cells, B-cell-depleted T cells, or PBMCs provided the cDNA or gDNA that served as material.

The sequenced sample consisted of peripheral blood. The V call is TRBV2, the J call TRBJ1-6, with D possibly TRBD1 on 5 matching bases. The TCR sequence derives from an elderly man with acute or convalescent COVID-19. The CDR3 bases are TGTGCCAGCAGCCAAAATTCAGGGTCCAATTCACCCCTCCACTTT. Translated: CASSQNSGSNSPLHF.